These 7 T cell receptor beta chains were all obtained from the same sample, sequenced in a study of OX40 agonist ivuxolimab in advanced cancers. The repertoire was sequenced with immunoSEQ multiplex PCR; TCRdb's copy has only in-frame clones and lacks some. This sample yields under 15,000 clones, of which approximately 76% are seen a single time; about 29% belongs to the top ten. The sequences come from CD4+ or CD8+ T cells sorted from blood, collected in a trial of the OX40 agonist ivuxolimab. The source of these receptors is an adult with an advanced solid tumor such as melanoma, head and neck, liver or kidney cancer.

Of note for this clone: One end of the junction is discordant with germline, which a read error may explain. The V call is TRBV7-7, the J call TRBJ2-1, with 7 bases fitting TRBD2. The V gene's germline CDR1 is SSHAT and CDR2 FNYEAQ (reference sequence). This CDR3 has 15 residues. Here the CDR3 reads CASSYGTIKQVEQFF. The CDR3 nucleotides are TGTGCTAGCAGCTATGGGACTATAAAGCAGGTTGAGCAGTTCTTC.

This clone was counted a single time. The J gene is TRBJ2-2, the V gene TRBV29-1, with D perhaps assigned TRBD1 or TRBD2 (5 bases each). This CDR3 has 13 residues. Trimming removed 6 bases from V and 1 base from J, with 9 bases in between. The germline CDR1 and CDR2 sequences are SQVTM and ANQGSEA. The CDR3: CSVRGGNTGELFF. DNA for the CDR3: TGCAGCGTCCGGGGCGGGAACACCGGGGAGCTGTTTTTT.

This rearrangement joins TRBV11-2 to TRBJ2-7; D is undetermined. The V end lost 3 bases, the J end lost 1 base, and 4 bases lay between the germline ends. CDR3 length equals 12 residues. Germline CDR1 reads SGHAT; CDR2 reads FQNNGV. DNA of the CDR3: TGTGCCAGCAGCTTCGGTTCCTACGAGCAGTACGTC. This encodes CASSFGSYEQYV.

The DNA of the CDR3 is TGTGCCAGCGGACTAGCGGGCAACGAGCAGTACTTC. Protein: CASGLAGNEQYF. The chain recombines TRBV6-5 with TRBJ2-7; TRBD2 aligns across 11 bases. The CDR3 consists of 12 residues. The trim removed 8 bases at V and 5 bases at J, leaving 2 bases unmatched. CDR1 MNHEY and CDR2 SVGAGI come from the germline V gene.

The chain links TRBV7-3 to TRBJ2-7; maybe TRBD1 (6 bases). The V end lost 5 bases, the J end lost 3 bases, and 17 bases lay between the germline ends. The V gene's germline CDR1 is SGHTA and CDR2 FQGTGA. CDR3 length: 15 amino acids. CDR3 sequence: CASSPSGQFYYEQYF. DNA for the CDR3: TGTGCCAGCAGCCCGAGCGGACAGTTTTACTACGAGCAGTACTTC.

The V and J genes are TRBV27 and TRBJ2-3; D might be TRBD2 (6 bases). V shed 5 bases and J shed 0 bases, with 15 bases lying between them. CDR3 length: 16 amino acids. CDR1 is MNHEY, CDR2 SMNVEV, per germline (reference sequence). The CDR3 is CASSPGVWASTDTQYF. CDR3 DNA: TGTGCCAGCAGTCCGGGGGTTTGGGCTAGCACAGATACGCAGTATTTT.

The CDR3 region is CASGQRETLSYNEQFF. The CDR3 bases are TGTGCCAGCGGGCAGCGGGAGACCCTATCCTACAATGAGCAGTTCTTC. The chain links TRBV7-2 to TRBJ2-1, with TRBD2 identical over 8 bases. Per the germline V gene, CDR1 is SGHTA and CDR2 is FQGNSA. The CDR3 length is 16 residues. J was trimmed by 1 base and V by 8 bases; bases with no gene match: 10.